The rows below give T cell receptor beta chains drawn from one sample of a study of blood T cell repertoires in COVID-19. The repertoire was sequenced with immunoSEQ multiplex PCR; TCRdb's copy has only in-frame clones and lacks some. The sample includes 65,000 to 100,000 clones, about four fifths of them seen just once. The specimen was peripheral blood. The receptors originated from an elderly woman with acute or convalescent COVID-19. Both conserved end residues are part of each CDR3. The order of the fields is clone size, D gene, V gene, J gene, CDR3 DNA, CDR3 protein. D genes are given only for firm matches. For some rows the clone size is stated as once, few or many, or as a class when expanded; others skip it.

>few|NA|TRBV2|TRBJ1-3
TGTGCCAGCAGTGTAGTGCGAAACACCATATATTTT
CASSVVRNTIYF
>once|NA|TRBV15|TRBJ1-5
TGTGCCACCAGCCCCCAACGAGAAGCCCAGCATTTT
CATSPQREAQHF
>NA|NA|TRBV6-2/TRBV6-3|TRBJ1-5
TGTGCCAGCAGTCCCGGGGAAGGACGGAGCAATCAGCCCCAGCATTTT
CASSPGEGRSNQPQHF
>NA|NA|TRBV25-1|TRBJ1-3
TGTGCCAGCAGTGATGAGGTTGCCTCTGGAAACACCATATATTTT
CASSDEVASGNTIYF
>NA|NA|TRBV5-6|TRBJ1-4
TGTGCCAGCAGCCCCAGGGGCGGGAGTAATGAAAAACTGTTTTTT
CASSPRGGSNEKLFF
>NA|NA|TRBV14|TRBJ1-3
TGTGCCAGCAGCCAGTACTCTGGAAACACCATATATTTT
CASSQYSGNTIYF
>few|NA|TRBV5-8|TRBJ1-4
TGTGCCAGCAGCTGGGGGCGGGGGACCAATGAAAAACTGTTTTTT
CASSWGRGTNEKLFF
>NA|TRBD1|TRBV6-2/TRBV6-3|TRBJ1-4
TGTGCCAGCAGCGATCGACAGGGTGAGGAAAAACTGTTTTTT
CASSDRQGEEKLFF
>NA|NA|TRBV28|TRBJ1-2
TGTGCCAGCAGTTCCGCGTCCAGGACTAACTATGGCTACACCTTC
CASSSASRTNYGYTF
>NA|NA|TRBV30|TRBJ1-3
TGTGCCTGGAGTGTAATAACCGGGGCTGGAAACACCATATATTTT
CAWSVITGAGNTIYF
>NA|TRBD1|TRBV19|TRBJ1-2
TGTGCCAGTACCCAAAGGACAGGGAATGGCTACACCTTC
CASTQRTGNGYTF
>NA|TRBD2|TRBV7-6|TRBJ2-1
TGTGCCAGCAGCTTATTTGCAGGGTCGGGGGGGCAGAATGAGCAGTTCTTC
CASSLFAGSGGQNEQFF
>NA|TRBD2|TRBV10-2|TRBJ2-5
TGCGCCAGCACCCTTAGCGGGGGACAAGAGACCCAGTACTTC
CASTLSGGQETQYF
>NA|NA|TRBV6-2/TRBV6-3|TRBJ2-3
TGTGCCAGCAGTTCTCAGGCAGGGGCAGATACGCAGTATTTT
CASSSQAGADTQYF
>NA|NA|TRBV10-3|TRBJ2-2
TGTGCCATCAGAGGGGGTACCGGGGAGCTGTTTTTT
CAIRGGTGELFF
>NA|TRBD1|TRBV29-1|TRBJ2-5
TGCAGCGTGGGACAGGGGATAACCCACAGGAAAGAGACCCAGTACTTC
CSVGQGITHRKETQYF
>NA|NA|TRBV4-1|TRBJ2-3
TGCGCCAGCAGCCAAGATCGTACTAGCCCCACAGATACGCAGTATTTT
CASSQDRTSPTDTQYF
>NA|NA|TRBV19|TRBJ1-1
TGTGCCAGTAGTAACCCGGGAACGAAAGCTTTCTTT
CASSNPGTKAFF
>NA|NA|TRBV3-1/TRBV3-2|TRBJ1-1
TGTGCCAGCAGCCGGAAACAGGGTCTTAACACTGAAGCTTTCTTT
CASSRKQGLNTEAFF
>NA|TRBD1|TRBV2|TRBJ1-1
TGTGCCAGCACAATACGAGGGGGCCTCACTGAAGCTTTCTTT
CASTIRGGLTEAFF
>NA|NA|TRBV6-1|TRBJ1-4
TGTGCCAGCAGAGAGACACCTCCAGAAAAACTGTTTTTT
CASRETPPEKLFF
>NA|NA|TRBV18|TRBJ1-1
TGTGCCAGCTCTCAGTCGGAGGGCAACACTGAAGCTTTCTTT
CASSQSEGNTEAFF
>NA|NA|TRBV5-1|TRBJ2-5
TGCGCCAGCAGCTGGGCCCAAGAGACCCAGTACTTC
CASSWAQETQYF
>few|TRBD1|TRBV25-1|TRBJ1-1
TGTGCCAGCAGTGTTCAACAGGGGATCGGGTCTGAAGCTTTCTTT
CASSVQQGIGSEAFF
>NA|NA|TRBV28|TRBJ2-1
TGTGCCAGCAGTACTTTAGTCCTAAGCTCCTACAATGAGCAGTTCTTC
CASSTLVLSSYNEQFF
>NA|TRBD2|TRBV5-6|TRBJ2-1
TGTGCCAGCAGCTTGGACATTAGGCGGGGGGGCCGGAATGAGCAGTTCTTC
CASSLDIRRGGRNEQFF
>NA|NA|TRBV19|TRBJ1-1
TGTGCCAGTAGTATAGTTGGGACAAGGGAAGCTTTCTTT
CASSIVGTREAFF
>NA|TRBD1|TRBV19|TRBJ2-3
TGTGCCAGTAGTATGGACAGGGGGCGCACAACAGATACGCAGTATTTT
CASSMDRGRTTDTQYF
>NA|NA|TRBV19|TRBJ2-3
TGTGCCAGTAGACCCAGCAGCGCAGATACGCAGTATTTT
CASRPSSADTQYF
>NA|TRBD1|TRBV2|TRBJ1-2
TGTGCCAGCCTGGGACAGGGGGCAAGGGGCTACACCTTC
CASLGQGARGYTF
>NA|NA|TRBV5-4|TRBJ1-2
TGTGCCAGCAGCTTGATGAGGGGGACAGGCTACACCTTC
CASSLMRGTGYTF
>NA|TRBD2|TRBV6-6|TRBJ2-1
TGTGCCAGCAGTCCCGTCTTGAGGACTAGCGGGGGTAATGAGCAGTTCTTC
CASSPVLRTSGGNEQFF
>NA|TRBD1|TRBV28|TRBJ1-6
TGTGCCAGCAGTCTACAGGGGTGGAATTCACCCCTCCACTTT
CASSLQGWNSPLHF
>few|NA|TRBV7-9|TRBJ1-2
TGTGCCAGCAGCTCAGGAACAGGGACCTTCTCCTATGGCTACACCTTC
CASSSGTGTFSYGYTF
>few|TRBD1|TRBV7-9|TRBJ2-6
TGTGCCAGCAGCGGGACAGGGGTTAACTCTGGGGCCAACGTCCTGACTTTC
CASSGTGVNSGANVLTF
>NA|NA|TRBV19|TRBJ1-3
TGTGCCAGTAGTTTCGTCACAGCTGGAAACACCATATATTTT
CASSFVTAGNTIYF
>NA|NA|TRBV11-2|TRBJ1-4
TGTGCCAGCAGCTTAGAGGGCAGGGGAAGACTGTTTTTT
CASSLEGRGRLFF
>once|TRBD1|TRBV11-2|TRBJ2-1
TGTGCCAGCAGCCAAGAGGGGACAGTGGTGACTGAGCAGTTCTTC
CASSQEGTVVTEQFF
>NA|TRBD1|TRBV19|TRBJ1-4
TGTGCCAGTAGAATGGCGGACAGGGGGGAAAAACTGTTTTTT
CASRMADRGEKLFF
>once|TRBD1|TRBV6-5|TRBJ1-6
TGTGCCAGCAGCTCTCAGGGGGCGGGTGGTTCACCCCTCCACTTT
CASSSQGAGGSPLHF
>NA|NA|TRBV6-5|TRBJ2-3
TGTGCCAGCAGGGCCGGGAACACAGATACGCAGTATTTT
CASRAGNTDTQYF
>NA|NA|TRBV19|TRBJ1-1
TGTTGCTGCCTCTCCTACAGCAACACTGAAGCTTTCTTT
CCCLSYSNTEAFF
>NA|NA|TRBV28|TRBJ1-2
TGTGCCAGCAGTTTAGAACAGTCTAACTATGGCTACACCTTC
CASSLEQSNYGYTF
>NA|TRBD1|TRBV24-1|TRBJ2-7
TGTGCCACCAGTACAACGGGACAGGGCTACGAGCAGTACTTC
CATSTTGQGYEQYF
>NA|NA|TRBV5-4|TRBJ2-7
TGTGCCAGCAGCTTGGGTACCGCGGCCTACGAGCAGTACTTC
CASSLGTAAYEQYF
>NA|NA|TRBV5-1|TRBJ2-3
TGCGCCAGCAGCCGGGATAGCCTCTACACAGATACGCAGTATTTT
CASSRDSLYTDTQYF
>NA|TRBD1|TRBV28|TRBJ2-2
TGTGCCAGCAGTCTGCCGGGACAGGGGGCCACCGGGGAGCTGTTTTTT
CASSLPGQGATGELFF
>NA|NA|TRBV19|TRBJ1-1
TGTGCCAGTAGTTGGACTCACACCTCATCGGGGGCTGAAGCTTTCTTT
CASSWTHTSSGAEAFF
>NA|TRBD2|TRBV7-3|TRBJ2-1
TGTGCCAGCAGCCCCGGACGCCTAGCGGGGGGGAATAATGAGCAGTTCTTC
CASSPGRLAGGNNEQFF
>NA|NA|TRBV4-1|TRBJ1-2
TGCGCCAGCAGCGCAAATACCCCGGGCGGGGTAAAGGACTATGGCTACACCTTC
CASSANTPGGVKDYGYTF
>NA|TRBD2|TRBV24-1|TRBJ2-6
TGTGCCACCAGTGATTTTCGGGGGGACGGAACGCTTGGGGCCAACGTCCTGACTTTC
CATSDFRGDGTLGANVLTF
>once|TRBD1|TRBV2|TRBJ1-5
TGTGCCAGCAGCGCGAGACAGGGTACTGGCAATCAGCCCCAGCATTTT
CASSARQGTGNQPQHF
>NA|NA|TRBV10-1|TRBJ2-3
TGCGCCAGCAGCGCTAGCGTAGGGACAGATACGCAGTATTTT
CASSASVGTDTQYF
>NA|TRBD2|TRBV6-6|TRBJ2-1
TGTGCCAGCGTGTTTTCGGGGGGGAACTACAATGAGCAGTTCTTC
CASVFSGGNYNEQFF